Below are 15 T cell receptor beta chains sequenced from a single sample in a study of blood T cell repertoires in COVID-19. The assay was immunoSEQ multiplex PCR, and TCRdb's table has in-frame clones only and misses some. Seen here are 120,000 or so clones, around 80% observed once, and the top ten hold less than 7.5%. Sample: peripheral blood. The receptors were sampled from a man in his sixties or seventies with acute or convalescent COVID-19.

Written as DNA, the CDR3 is TGTGCCAGCAACACACAGGGTACTGGGGCCAACGTCCTGACTTTC. This encodes CASNTQGTGANVLTF. The gene calls are TRBV5-4 and TRBJ2-6, with a tentative D call TRBD1 (6 bases). The CDR3 runs to 15 residues. Trimming cost V 6 bases and J 2 bases, with 12 bases left between them. Germline V CDR1 and CDR2: SGHNT, YYREEE (reference sequence).

The chain combines TRBV3-1 (or the pseudogene TRBV3-2) with TRBJ2-7; 8 bases are a match to TRBD2. Unmatched junction bases numbered 6, after V lost 1 base and J lost 4 bases. Germline V CDR1 and CDR2: LGHDT, YNNKEL (reference sequence). The CDR3 spans 15 residues. The CDR3 DNA reads TGTGCCAGCAGCCAAGCGGGAGGGCCGGGTTACGAGCAGTACTTC. It specifies CASSQAGGPGYEQYF.

In its sample, this clone was seen once. The chain has TRBV4-2 and TRBJ1-1; D is possibly TRBD1 (6 bases). This CDR3 spans 13 amino acids. Trimming pared 3 bases from V and 7 bases from J, leaving 12 bases between. Germline values: CDR1 LGHNA, CDR2 YNFKEQ. The CDR3 loop reads CASSQDRINEAFF. The CDR3 bases are TGTGCCAGCAGCCAGGACAGAATCAATGAAGCTTTCTTT.

This clone has a single count. V gene TRBV7-3 combines with J gene TRBJ1-1; D remains unclear. The CDR3 consists of 13 residues. V lost 5 bases, J lost 0 bases, and 7 bases lay in between. Germline values: CDR1 SGHTA, CDR2 FQGTGA. CDR3 protein: CASSRDMNTEAFF. The CDR3, as DNA: TGTGCCAGCAGCCGTGACATGAACACTGAAGCTTTCTTT.

The J gene is TRBJ2-5, the V gene TRBV9, with D perhaps TRBD1 (6 bases). Looked up from germline, CDR1 is SGDLS and CDR2 is YYNGEE. The CDR3 contains 15 residues. Trimming left V 0 bases short and J 4 bases short, with 13 bases between. CDR3 DNA: TGTGCCAGCAGCGTAGAACGGGAACAGGGAGAGACCCAGTACTTC. Amino acid sequence: CASSVEREQGETQYF.

This clone was counted once. V is TRBV9 and J is TRBJ2-1; tentatively, D is TRBD2 (5 bases). The germline V gene encodes CDR1 SGDLS and CDR2 YYNGEE. V shed 0 bases and J shed 4 bases, with 11 bases lying between them. CDR3 length: 15 amino acids. CDR3 sequence: CASSVDLAPYNEQFF. The CDR3 DNA sequence: TGTGCCAGCAGCGTAGATCTAGCTCCTTACAATGAGCAGTTCTTC.

The gene calls are TRBV2 and TRBJ2-5; no clear D gene. Germline CDR1 is SNHLY and CDR2 is FYNNEI. The CDR3 is 15 residues long. V lost 7 bases and J 4 bases, leaving 19 bases between the germline ends. CDR3 region: CASTPSETGGETQYF. For the CDR3, the DNA is TGTGCCAGCACCCCTTCGGAGACGGGTGGAGAGACCCAGTACTTC.

This chain joins TRBV18 and TRBJ1-1, with 7 bases identical to TRBD1. This CDR3 comprises 14 residues. CDR1 is KGHSH and CDR2 is LQKENI in the germline V gene. V dropped 6 bases and J dropped 11; count of bases not matched to a gene: 15. For the CDR3, the DNA is TGTGCCAGCTCTCCAGAGAAAGGGGGCTTAGATGCTTTCTTT. Protein product: CASSPEKGGLDAFF. Full variable domain (missing parts from reference TRBV18 and TRBJ1-1): NAGVMQNPRHLVRRRGQEARLRCSPMKGHSHVYWYRQLPEEGLKFMVYLQKENIIDESGMPKERFSAEFPKEGPSILRIQQVVRGDSAAYFCASSPEKGGLDAFFGQGTRLTVV.

This rearrangement joins TRBV30 to TRBJ1-1, with TRBD1 identical over 9 bases. V was clipped by 3 bases and J by 5 bases; unmatched bases: 13. The V gene's germline CDR1 is GTSNPN and CDR2 SVGIG (reference sequence). The CDR3 loop spans 16 amino acids. The CDR3 nucleotides read TGTGCCTGGAGCCAGAGACAGGGGGTGGTAGGGACTGAAGCTTTCTTT. The encoded protein is CAWSQRQGVVGTEAFF. Full variable domain (missing parts from reference TRBV30 and TRBJ1-1): SQTIHQWPATLVQPVGSPLSLECTVEGTSNPNLYWYRQAAGRGLQLLFYSVGIGQISSEVPQNLSASRPQDRQFILSSKKLLLSDSGFYLCAWSQRQGVVGTEAFFGQGTRLTVV.

The chain is built from TRBV7-6 and TRBJ2-2; 7 bases fit TRBD1. This CDR3 comprises 17 residues. CDR1 is SGHVS and CDR2 is FNYEAQ in the germline V gene. V shed 1 base, J shed 2 bases, and the junction held 7 bases outside the gene matches. The DNA of the CDR3 is TGTGCCAGCAGCTTAGGATCGACAGGGTTCAACACCGGGGAGCTGTTTTTT. It is translated as CASSLGSTGFNTGELFF.

J is TRBJ2-5 and V is TRBV3-1 (or the pseudogene TRBV3-2), with 9 bases fitting TRBD2. Trimming at V came to 0 bases and at J to 7 bases, leaving 21 bases not matched to a gene. Per germline, CDR1 LGHDT and CDR2 YNNKEL (reference sequence). This CDR3 has 20 amino acids. Here the CDR3 reads CASSQEEIAGEPIPFGTQYF. In DNA form, the CDR3 reads TGTGCCAGCAGCCAAGAAGAGATAGCGGGAGAACCAATCCCGTTTGGGACCCAGTACTTC.

V gene TRBV19 combines with J gene TRBJ1-1; D unclear. Germline CDR1 reads LNHDA; CDR2 reads SQIVND (reference sequence). CDR3 length equals 13 residues. The V gene lost 5 bases and the J gene lost 3 bases, with 10 bases spanning the gap. The CDR3 DNA follows: TGTGCCAGTAGTCGAAGAGAGTACACTGAAGCTTTCTTT. It yields the protein CASSRREYTEAFF.

The rearrangement joins TRBV24-1 to TRBJ2-1; 13 bases agree with TRBD2. From germline, CDR1 is KGHDR and CDR2 SFDVKD. The V segment lost 3 bases and the J segment 4 bases; nucleotides outside the gene matches: 2. CDR3 size: 16 residues. In DNA, the CDR3 is TGTGCCACCAGTGATGGGACTAGCGGGGCGTACAATGAGCAGTTCTTC. It encodes CATSDGTSGAYNEQFF.

The chain links TRBV3-1 (or the pseudogene TRBV3-2) to TRBJ2-7, with 8 bases that match TRBD1. Trimming at V came to 2 bases and at J to 6 bases, leaving 3 bases not matched to a gene. The germline V gene has CDR1 LGHDT and CDR2 YNNKEL (reference sequence). The CDR3 spans 13 residues. CDR3 nucleotide sequence: TGTGCCAGCAGCCAACAGGGGGCGGTCGAGCAGTACTTC. Its translation is CASSQQGAVEQYF.

This clone was seen a handful of times. The CDR3: CASSLGQEPYEQYF. CDR3 bases: TGTGCCAGCAGTTTGGGACAGGAGCCCTACGAGCAGTACTTC. This chain uses TRBV28 with TRBJ2-7; 8 bases align to TRBD1. This CDR3 contains 14 residues. Germline values: CDR1 MDHEN, CDR2 SYDVKM. J gave up 2 bases and V 3 bases, and 3 bases lay outside the gene matches.